The T cell receptor (beta chain) under discussion was sequenced for a study of a mutant IDH1 vaccine in newly diagnosed glioma. Some clones are missing from TCRdb's copy, which holds only in-frame ones; the method was immunoSEQ multiplex PCR. Among tens of thousands of clones listed, roughly three quarters were seen once. Looked up from germline, CDR1 is GTSNPN and CDR2 is SVGIG (reference sequence). Trimming cost V 5 bases and J 1 base; bases outside gene matches: 9. The CDR3 is made up of 15 amino acids. Time point defined: week 11, during vaccination. In every dose of vaccine, 300 ug of mutant IDH1 20-mer peptide was given alongside topical imiquimod. Worth noting for this clone: The antigen is unknown.

This sequence was found in a man aged 30-40 years with glioma. The source material was PBMCs, sampled from a glioma patient whose treatment included an IDH1 peptide vaccine. The rearrangement joins TRBV30 to TRBJ2-5, with TRBD1 matching 8 bases. This CDR3 is CAWGAGTGRQETQYF. In DNA, the CDR3 is TGTGCCTGGGGGGCCGGGACAGGACGCCAAGAGACCCAGTACTTC.